Sequencing of this T cell receptor (beta chain) was carried out in a study of OX40 agonist ivuxolimab in advanced cancers. The wider study: The patients received agonistic anti-OX40 (CD134) antibody ivuxolimab. The diagnoses of dose-escalation patients were hepatocellular carcinoma, melanoma, renal cell or head and neck cancer. Points from the study as a whole: In the expanded peripheral T cells, antigen specificity was never determined.

Note on this clone: Its antigen is still unknown.

Systemic immunosuppression or a history of autoimmune disease excluded patients. Data came from immunoSEQ multiplex PCR; TCRdb stores just in-frame clones and leaves some out. Of tens of thousands of clones in the sample, 85% to 90% are singletons; the top ten hold about 1.7%. Germline lookup yields CDR1 WNHNN and CDR2 SYGVQD (reference sequence). The CDR3 length is 14 residues. The germline V and J ends were trimmed by 6 bases and 0 bases, with 11 bases remaining between them. The source of this sequence is an adult with an advanced solid tumor such as melanoma, head and neck, liver or kidney cancer. The chain is built from TRBV10-1 and TRBJ1-1; D is possibly TRBD1 (6 bases). The sample in question was CD4+ or CD8+ T cells sorted from blood, obtained in a trial of the OX40 agonist ivuxolimab. Here the CDR3 DNA reads TGCGCCAGCAGCCGAGGACAGTTGAACACTGAAGCTTTCTTT. The encoded protein is CASSRGQLNTEAFF.